The 7 T cell receptor beta chains listed next were all sequenced from one sample in a study of blood T cell repertoires in COVID-19. Sequencing used immunoSEQ multiplex PCR; TCRdb keeps in-frame clones, though not all of them. The table shows about 370,000 clones, with 85% to 90% occurring only once. The sequencing input was PBMCs or T cells enriched from blood (not recorded which). The receptors were gathered from a man aged 18 to 30 who had recovered from COVID-19.

The chain recombines TRBV7-9 with TRBJ2-7, with D hard to call. V shed 4 bases and J shed 0 bases, with 16 bases lying between them. CDR3 size: 16 residues. In germline, CDR1 is SEHNR, CDR2 FQNEAQ (reference sequence). CDR3: CASSSRDPRSSYEQYF. Written as DNA, the CDR3 is TGTGCCAGCAGCTCTCGAGACCCGAGGAGCTCCTACGAGCAGTACTTC.

The gene calls are TRBV12-3 or TRBV12-4 and TRBJ1-2, with D hard to call. Trimming took 7 bases from V and 8 from J, leaving 14 bases between them. There are 12 residues in the CDR3. The CDR3 sequence is CASNKYGLGYTF. The CDR3 region has the DNA TGTGCCAGCAACAAGTATGGTTTGGGCTACACCTTC.

The chain recombines TRBV4-1 with TRBJ2-7; 10 bases map to TRBD2. The germline CDR1 and CDR2 sequences are MGHRA and YSYEKL. The CDR3 covers 17 residues. Germline trimming cut 4 bases from V and 2 bases from J; bases unmatched to any gene: 11. The CDR3 region has the DNA TGCGCCAGCAGCCCCCCGGGAGGACTAGCGGCGACCTACGAGCAGTACTTC. Amino acids: CASSPPGGLAATYEQYF.

This chain links TRBV2 with TRBJ2-2; 8 bases map to TRBD2. V lost 4 bases, J lost 5 bases, and 6 bases stayed unmatched. Germline CDR1 and CDR2: SNHLY and FYNNEI. The length of the CDR3 is 15 residues. The CDR3 bases are TGTGCCAGCAGTGTGTTCTCTAGCGGGACCGGGGAGCTGTTTTTT. It encodes CASSVFSSGTGELFF.

The chain recombines TRBV6-5 with TRBJ1-5; the D gene is possibly TRBD1 (5 bases). The germline V gene encodes CDR1 MNHEY and CDR2 SVGAGI. The CDR3 contains 14 residues. The ends were cut back, 8 bases at V and 5 bases at J, with 16 bases in the middle. DNA of the CDR3: TGTGCCAGCTCCCTGGGGCAGCCCGATCAGCCCCAGCATTTT. Residues: CASSLGQPDQPQHF.

The chain has TRBV4-3 and TRBJ2-2, with 10 nucleotides matching TRBD2. This CDR3 is 16 amino acids long. The germline V gene encodes CDR1 LGHNA and CDR2 YSLEER. V lost 1 base, J lost 2 bases, and 1 base stayed unmatched. The CDR3 region is CASSQGLAGNTGELFF. The CDR3 DNA follows: TGCGCCAGCAGCCAAGGACTAGCGGGCAACACCGGGGAGCTGTTTTTT.

The chain combines TRBV29-1 with TRBJ2-5, with D possibly matching TRBD2 (6 bases). Trimming removed 8 bases at V and 7 bases at J, with 20 bases between. There are 13 residues in the CDR3. Germline CDR1 and CDR2: SQVTM and ANQGSEA. The chain's CDR3 is CSLGTTEGGTQYF. DNA for the CDR3: TGCAGCCTGGGGACGACCGAGGGAGGGACCCAGTACTTC.